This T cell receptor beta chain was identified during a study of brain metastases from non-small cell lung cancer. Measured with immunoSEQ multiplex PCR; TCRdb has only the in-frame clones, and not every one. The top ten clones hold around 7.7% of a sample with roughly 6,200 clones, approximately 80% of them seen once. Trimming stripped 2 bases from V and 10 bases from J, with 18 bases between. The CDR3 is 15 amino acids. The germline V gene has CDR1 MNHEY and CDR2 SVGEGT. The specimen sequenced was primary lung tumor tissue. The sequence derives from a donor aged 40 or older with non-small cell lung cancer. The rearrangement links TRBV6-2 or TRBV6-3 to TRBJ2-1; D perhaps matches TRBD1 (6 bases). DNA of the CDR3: TGTGCCAGCAGTTACCCGGACAGTGCATCTCGCGAGCAGTTCTTC. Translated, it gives CASSYPDSASREQFF.